This TCR beta chain was identified in a study of blood T cell repertoires in COVID-19. The wider study: Specimens from acute and convalescent COVID-19 originated in the United States, Italy and Spain. From T cells, B-cell-depleted T cells, or PBMCs came the material, which was cDNA or gDNA.

A Seattle source enrolled patients during active infection and followed them longitudinally. With V trimmed by 4 bases and J by 2 bases, 7 bases remained unmatched. CDR1 is MGHRA and CDR2 is YSYEKL in the germline V gene. The CDR3 sequence is 17 residues long. Only in-frame clones appear in the TCRdb table, and some are missing; sequencing was by immunoSEQ multiplex PCR. The repertoire holds nearly 50,000 clones, 75% to 90% seen once, with around 2% in the top ten. Sequenced: peripheral blood. The clonotype comes from a woman older than 75 with COVID-19, enrolled during active disease. V gene TRBV4-1 combines with J gene TRBJ2-2; 10 bases are a match to TRBD2. In nucleotides, the CDR3 is TGCGCCAGCAGCCTCCCTAGCGGGGGCCGCAACACCGGGGAGCTGTTTTTT. As protein: CASSLPSGGRNTGELFF.